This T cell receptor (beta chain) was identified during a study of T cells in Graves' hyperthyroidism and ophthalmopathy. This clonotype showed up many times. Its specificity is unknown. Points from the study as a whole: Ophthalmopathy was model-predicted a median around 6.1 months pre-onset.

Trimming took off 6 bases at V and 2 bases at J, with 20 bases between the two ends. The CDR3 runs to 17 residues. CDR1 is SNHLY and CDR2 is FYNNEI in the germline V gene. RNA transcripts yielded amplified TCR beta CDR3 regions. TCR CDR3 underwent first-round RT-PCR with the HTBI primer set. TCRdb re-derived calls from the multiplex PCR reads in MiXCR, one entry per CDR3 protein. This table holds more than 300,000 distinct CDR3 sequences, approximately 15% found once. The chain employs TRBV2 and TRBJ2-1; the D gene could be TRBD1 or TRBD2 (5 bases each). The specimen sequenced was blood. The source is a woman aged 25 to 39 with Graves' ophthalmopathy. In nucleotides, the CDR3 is TGTGCCAGCAGGGCGCGGATGGTCCCGGGGCCCTACAATGAGCAGTTCTTC. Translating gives CASRARMVPGPYNEQFF.